This T cell receptor beta chain appears in the sequencing data of a study of blood T cell repertoires in COVID-19. The ends lost 3 bases at V and 8 bases at J; junction bases unmatched: 5. The CDR3 totals 13 residues. The germline V gene encodes CDR1 LNHNV and CDR2 YYDKDF (reference sequence). Some clones are missing from TCRdb's copy, which holds only in-frame ones; the method was immunoSEQ multiplex PCR. The sample has under 300,000 clones, around 91% seen once; the top ten hold around 2.3%. The sample was peripheral blood. The TCR comes from a woman in her sixties with COVID-19, enrolled during active disease. The rearrangement joins TRBV15 to TRBJ1-2; 8 nucleotides match TRBD1. The chain's CDR3 is CATSRDRVGGYTF. CDR3 DNA sequence: TGTGCCACCAGCAGGGACAGGGTTGGAGGCTACACCTTC.